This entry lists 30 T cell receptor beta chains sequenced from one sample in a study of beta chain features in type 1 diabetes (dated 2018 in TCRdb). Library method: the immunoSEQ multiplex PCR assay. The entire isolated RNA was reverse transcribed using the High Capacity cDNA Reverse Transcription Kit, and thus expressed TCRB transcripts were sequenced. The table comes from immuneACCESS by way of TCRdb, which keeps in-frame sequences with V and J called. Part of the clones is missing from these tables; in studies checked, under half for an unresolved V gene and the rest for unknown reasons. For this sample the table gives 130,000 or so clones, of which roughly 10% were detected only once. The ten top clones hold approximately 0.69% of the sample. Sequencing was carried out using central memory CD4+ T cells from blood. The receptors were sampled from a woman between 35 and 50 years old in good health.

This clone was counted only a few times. The chain's CDR3 is CASSQDLGGTEAFF. CDR3 nucleotides: TGTGCCAGCAGCCAAGATCTTGGAGGGACTGAAGCTTTCTTT. V is TRBV14 and J is TRBJ1-1, with D hard to call. Trimming cost V 0 bases and J 5 bases, with 10 bases left between them. In germline, CDR1 is SGHDN, CDR2 FVKESK. The CDR3 is 14 residues long.

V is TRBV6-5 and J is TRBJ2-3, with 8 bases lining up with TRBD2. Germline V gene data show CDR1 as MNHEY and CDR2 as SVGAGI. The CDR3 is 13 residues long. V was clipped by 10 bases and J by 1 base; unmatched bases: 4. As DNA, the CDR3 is TGTGCCACCCAAGCGGGGGGCACAGATACGCAGTATTTT. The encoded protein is CATQAGGTDTQYF.

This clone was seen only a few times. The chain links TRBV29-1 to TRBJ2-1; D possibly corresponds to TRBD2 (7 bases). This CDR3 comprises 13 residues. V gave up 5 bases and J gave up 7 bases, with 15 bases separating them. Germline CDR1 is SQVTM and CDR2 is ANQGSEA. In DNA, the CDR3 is TGCAGCGTTAAGTGGGGGGGCGGAAATGAGCAGTTCTTC. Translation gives CSVKWGGGNEQFF.

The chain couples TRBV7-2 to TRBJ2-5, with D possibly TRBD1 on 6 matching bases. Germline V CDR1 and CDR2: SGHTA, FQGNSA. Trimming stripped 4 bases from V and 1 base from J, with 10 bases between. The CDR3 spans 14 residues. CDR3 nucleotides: TGTGCCAGCAGCTCTTGGACAGCCCAAGAGACCCAGTACTTC. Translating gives CASSSWTAQETQYF.

The CDR3 here is CASSPSRGKETQYF. CDR3 bases: TGTGCCAGCTCACCATCCAGGGGGAAAGAGACCCAGTACTTC. The J gene is TRBJ2-5, the V gene TRBV18; TRBD1 aligns across 7 bases. Looked up from germline, CDR1 is KGHSH and CDR2 is LQKENI. J was trimmed by 3 bases and V by 2 bases; bases with no gene match: 3. The CDR3 has 14 residues.

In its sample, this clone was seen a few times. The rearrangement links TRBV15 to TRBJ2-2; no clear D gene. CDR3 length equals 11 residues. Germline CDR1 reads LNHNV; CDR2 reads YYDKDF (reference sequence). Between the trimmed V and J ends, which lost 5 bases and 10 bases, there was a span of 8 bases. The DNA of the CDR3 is TGTGCCACCAGCCTAACCCCGGAGCTGTTTTTT. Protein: CATSLTPELFF.

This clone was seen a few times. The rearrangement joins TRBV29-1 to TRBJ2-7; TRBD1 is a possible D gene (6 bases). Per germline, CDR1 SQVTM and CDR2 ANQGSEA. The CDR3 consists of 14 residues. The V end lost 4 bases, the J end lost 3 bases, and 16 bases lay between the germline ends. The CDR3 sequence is CSVGQDRTNYEQYF. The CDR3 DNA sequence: TGCAGCGTTGGCCAGGACAGAACCAACTACGAGCAGTACTTC.

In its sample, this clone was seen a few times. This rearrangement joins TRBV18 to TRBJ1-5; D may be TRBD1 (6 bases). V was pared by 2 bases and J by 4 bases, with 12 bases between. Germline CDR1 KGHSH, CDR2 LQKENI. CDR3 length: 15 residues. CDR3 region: CASSPEAGANQPQHF. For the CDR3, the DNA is TGTGCCAGCTCACCAGAGGCAGGGGCGAATCAGCCCCAGCATTTT.

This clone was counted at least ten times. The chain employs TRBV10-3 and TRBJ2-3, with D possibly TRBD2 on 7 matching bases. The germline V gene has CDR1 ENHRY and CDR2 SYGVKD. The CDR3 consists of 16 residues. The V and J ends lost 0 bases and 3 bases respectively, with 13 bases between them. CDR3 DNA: TGTGCCATCAGTGAGTCGAAAGGGGGGGCGACAGATACGCAGTATTTT. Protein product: CAISESKGGATDTQYF.

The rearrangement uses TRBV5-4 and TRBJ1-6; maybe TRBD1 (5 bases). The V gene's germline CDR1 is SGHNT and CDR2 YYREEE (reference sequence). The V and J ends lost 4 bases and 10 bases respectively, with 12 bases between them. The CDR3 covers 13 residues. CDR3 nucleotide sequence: TGTGCCAGCAGCCCCCTGGGGGGGTCACCCCTCCACTTT. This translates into CASSPLGGSPLHF.

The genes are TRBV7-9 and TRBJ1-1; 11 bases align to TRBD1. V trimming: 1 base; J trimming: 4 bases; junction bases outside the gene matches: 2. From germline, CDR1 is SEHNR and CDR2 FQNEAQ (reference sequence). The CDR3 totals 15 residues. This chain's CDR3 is CASSLGTGGRTEAFF. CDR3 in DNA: TGTGCCAGCAGCTTAGGGACAGGGGGCCGCACTGAAGCTTTCTTT. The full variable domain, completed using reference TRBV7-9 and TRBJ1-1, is DTGVSQNPRHKITKRGQNVTFRCDPISEHNRLYWYRQTLGQGPEFLTYFQNEAQLEKSRLLSDRFSAERPKGSFSTLEIQRTEQGDSAMYLCASSLGTGGRTEAFFGQGTRLTVV.

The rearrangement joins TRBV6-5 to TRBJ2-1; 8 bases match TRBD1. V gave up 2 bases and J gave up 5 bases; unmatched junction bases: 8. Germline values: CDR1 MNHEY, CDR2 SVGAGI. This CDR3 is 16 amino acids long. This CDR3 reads CASSYRTGRADNEQFF. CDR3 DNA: TGTGCCAGCAGTTACCGGACAGGGCGGGCCGACAATGAGCAGTTCTTC.

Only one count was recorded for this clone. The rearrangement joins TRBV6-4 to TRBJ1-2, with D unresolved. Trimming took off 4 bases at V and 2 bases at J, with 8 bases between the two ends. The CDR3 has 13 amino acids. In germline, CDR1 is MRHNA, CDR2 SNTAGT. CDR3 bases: TGTGCCAGCAGTGCCGAGCGAAACTATGGCTACACCTTC. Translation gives CASSAERNYGYTF.

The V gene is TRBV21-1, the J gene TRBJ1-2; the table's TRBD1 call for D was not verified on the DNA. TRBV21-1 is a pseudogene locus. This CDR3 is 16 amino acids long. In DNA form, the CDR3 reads TGTGCCAGCAGCAAAAAAGGGCAGGGGGCTGAAGACGGCTACACCTTC. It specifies CASSKKGQGAEDGYTF.

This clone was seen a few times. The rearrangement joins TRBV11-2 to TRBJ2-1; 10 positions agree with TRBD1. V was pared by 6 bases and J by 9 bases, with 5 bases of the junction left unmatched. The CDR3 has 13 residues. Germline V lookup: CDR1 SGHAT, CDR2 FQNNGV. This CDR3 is CASSSGQGIEQFF. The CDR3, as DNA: TGTGCCAGCAGTTCGGGACAGGGGATTGAGCAGTTCTTC.

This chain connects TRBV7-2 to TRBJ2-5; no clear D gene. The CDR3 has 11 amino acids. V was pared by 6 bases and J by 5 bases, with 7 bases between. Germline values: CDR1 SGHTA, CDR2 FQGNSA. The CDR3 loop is CASSGQETQYF. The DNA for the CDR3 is TGTGCCAGCAGTGGTCAGGAGACCCAGTACTTC.

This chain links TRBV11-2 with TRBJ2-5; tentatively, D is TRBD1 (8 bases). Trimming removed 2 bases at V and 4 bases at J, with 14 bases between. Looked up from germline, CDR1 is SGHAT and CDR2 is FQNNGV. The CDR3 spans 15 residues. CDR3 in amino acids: CASSLLNRGGETQYF. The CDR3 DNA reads TGTGCCAGCAGCTTACTCAACAGGGGGGGAGAGACCCAGTACTTC.

In DNA form, the CDR3 reads TGTGCCAGCAGTGTCCAGGGGAGTGGCACTGAAGCTTTCTTT. Translated, it gives CASSVQGSGTEAFF. V is TRBV2 and J is TRBJ1-1, with D perhaps TRBD1 (6 bases). V lost 4 bases, J lost 4 bases, and 13 bases lay in between. The germline gives CDR1 SNHLY, CDR2 FYNNEI. The CDR3 length is 14 residues.

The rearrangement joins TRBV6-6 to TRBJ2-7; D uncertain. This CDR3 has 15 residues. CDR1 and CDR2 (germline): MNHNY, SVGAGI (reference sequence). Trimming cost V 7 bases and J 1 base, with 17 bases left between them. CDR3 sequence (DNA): TGTGCCAGCACACCCGGCTCTCTCGGGTCCTACGAGCAGTACTTC. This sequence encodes CASTPGSLGSYEQYF.

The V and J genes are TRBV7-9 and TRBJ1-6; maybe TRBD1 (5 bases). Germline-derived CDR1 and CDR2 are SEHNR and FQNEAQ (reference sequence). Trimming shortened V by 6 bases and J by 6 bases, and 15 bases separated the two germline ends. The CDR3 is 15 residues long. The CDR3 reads CASRPLGASNSPLHF. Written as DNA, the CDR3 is TGTGCCAGCAGGCCATTAGGGGCATCTAATTCACCCCTCCACTTT.

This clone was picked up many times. The chain's CDR3 is CASSNAGTDTQYF. DNA for the CDR3: TGTGCCAGCAGCAACGCGGGTACAGATACGCAGTATTTT. J is TRBJ2-3 and V is TRBV11-2; maybe TRBD2 (5 bases). Trimming cost V 5 bases and J 3 bases, with 9 bases left between them. This CDR3 has 13 residues. Germline V gene sequence: CDR1 SGHAT, CDR2 FQNNGV.

CDR3 loop: CASSRLAGALYEQYF. The CDR3, as DNA: TGTGCCAGCAGCAGATTAGCGGGGGCTCTCTACGAGCAGTACTTC. The chain links TRBV7-8 to TRBJ2-7; 9 bases line up with TRBD2. Germline CDR1 is SGHVS and CDR2 is FQNEAQ. The CDR3 has 15 amino acids. V shed 5 bases, J shed 3 bases, and the junction held 8 bases outside the gene matches.

The chain's CDR3 is CAWSVQPNYGYTF. The CDR3 nucleotides read TGTGCCTGGAGTGTACAGCCAAACTATGGCTACACCTTC. The V and J genes are TRBV30 and TRBJ1-2; D ambiguous. V lost 0 bases, J lost 2 bases, and 7 bases lay in between. The CDR3 has 13 amino acids. The germline V gene has CDR1 GTSNPN and CDR2 SVGIG (reference sequence).

The CDR3, as DNA: TGTGCCAGCAGCTCCCCGGGACAGGGGGCGAACACTGAAGCTTTCTTT. This sequence encodes CASSSPGQGANTEAFF. The gene calls are TRBV5-6 and TRBJ1-1; 12 nucleotides agree with TRBD1. Germline assignment: CDR1 SGHDT and CDR2 YYEEEE. J was trimmed by 1 base and V by 3 bases; bases with no gene match: 4. CDR3 size: 16 residues.

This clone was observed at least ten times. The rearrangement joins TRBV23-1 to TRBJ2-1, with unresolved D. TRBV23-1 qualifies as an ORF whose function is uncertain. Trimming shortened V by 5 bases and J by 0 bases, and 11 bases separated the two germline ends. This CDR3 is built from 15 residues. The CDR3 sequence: CASSSSPSSYNEQFF. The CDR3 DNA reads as TGCGCCAGCAGTTCCTCCCCGAGCTCCTACAATGAGCAGTTCTTC.

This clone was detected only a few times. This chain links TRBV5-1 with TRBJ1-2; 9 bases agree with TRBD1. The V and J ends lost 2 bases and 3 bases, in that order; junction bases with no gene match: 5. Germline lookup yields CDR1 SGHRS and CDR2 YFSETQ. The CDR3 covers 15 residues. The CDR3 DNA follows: TGCGCCAGCAGCTTCCAGGGACAGGGCCACTATGGCTACACCTTC. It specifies CASSFQGQGHYGYTF.

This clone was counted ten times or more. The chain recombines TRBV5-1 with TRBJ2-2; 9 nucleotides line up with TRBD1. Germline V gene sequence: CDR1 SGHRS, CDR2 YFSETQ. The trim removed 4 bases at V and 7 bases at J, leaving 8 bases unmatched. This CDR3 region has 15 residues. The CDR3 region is CASSHGDRDFGELFF. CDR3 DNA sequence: TGCGCCAGCAGCCACGGGGACAGGGACTTCGGGGAGCTGTTTTTT.

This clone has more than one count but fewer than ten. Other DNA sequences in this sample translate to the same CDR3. CDR3 bases: TGTGCCAGCAGCTTAGGCGCGAACACTGAAGCTTTCTTT. It codes for CASSLGANTEAFF. The chain employs TRBV7-2 and TRBJ1-1; D ambiguous. The germline V gene encodes CDR1 SGHTA and CDR2 FQGNSA. Trimming pared 1 base from V and 1 base from J, leaving 4 bases between. This CDR3 spans 13 amino acids.

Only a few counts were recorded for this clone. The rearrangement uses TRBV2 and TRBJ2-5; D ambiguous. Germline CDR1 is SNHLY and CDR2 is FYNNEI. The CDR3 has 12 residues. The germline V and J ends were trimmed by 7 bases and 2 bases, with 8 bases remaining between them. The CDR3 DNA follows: TGTGCCAGCAACTACCAGCAAGAGACCCAGTACTTC. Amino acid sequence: CASNYQQETQYF.

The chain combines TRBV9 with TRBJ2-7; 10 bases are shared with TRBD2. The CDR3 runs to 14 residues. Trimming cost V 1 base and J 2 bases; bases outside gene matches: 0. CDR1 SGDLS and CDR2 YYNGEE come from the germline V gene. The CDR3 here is CASSVTSGAYEQYF. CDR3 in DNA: TGTGCCAGCAGCGTAACTAGCGGGGCCTACGAGCAGTACTTC.